Below, 21 T cell receptor beta chains from the same sample are listed, as sequenced in a study of cytomegalovirus exposure and HLA in healthy donors. Researchers ran the PCR with 60 Vbeta and 13 Jbeta primers. The protocol was immunoSEQ multiplex PCR, while the TCRdb copy is restricted to in-frame clones and leaves out a portion. The table records about 89,000 clones, less than 75% of them present only once. The source material was PBMCs. The source is a man aged 25 to 40 in good health and CMV-seronegative.

The chain employs TRBV7-3 and TRBJ2-1, with 11 bases fitting TRBD2. The CDR3 has 15 amino acids. CDR1 is SGHTA and CDR2 is FQGTGA in the germline V gene. Trimming took 2 bases from V and 5 from J; bases not matched to a gene: 2. Here the CDR3 reads CASSLPGLADNEQFF. In nucleotides, the CDR3 is TGTGCCAGCAGCTTACCGGGACTAGCGGACAATGAGCAGTTCTTC. The full variable domain, with the rest looked up from reference TRBV7-3 and TRBJ2-1, is GAGVSQTPSNKVTEKGKYVELRCDPISGHTALYWYRQSLGQGPEFLIYFQGTGAADDSGLPNDRFFAVRPEGSVSTLKIQRTERGDSAVYLCASSLPGLADNEQFFGPGTRLTVL.

The genes are TRBV7-2 and TRBJ2-5; no clear D gene. Near its end, the DNA agrees better with TRBJ2-7, so the J call may be wrong. The CDR3 consists of 10 residues. From germline, CDR1 is SGHTA and CDR2 FQGNSA. The CDR3 loop reads CASTLFEQYF. CDR3 bases: TGTGCCAGCACCCTCTTCGAGCAGTACTTC.

This clone showed up just a few times. This chain uses TRBV13 with TRBJ1-1; 8 positions agree with TRBD1. Germline assignment: CDR1 PRHDT and CDR2 FYEKMQ (reference sequence). The CDR3 is 18 residues long. Unmatched junction bases numbered 11, after V lost 1 base and J lost 1 base. The chain's CDR3 is CASSLEQGAVGGNTEAFF. The CDR3 DNA reads TGTGCCAGCAGCTTAGAGCAGGGGGCCGTAGGCGGGAACACTGAAGCTTTCTTT.

This chain uses TRBV7-6 with TRBJ2-3; 13 bases agree with TRBD2. J gave up 6 bases and V 1 base, and 4 bases lay outside the gene matches. CDR1 is SGHVS and CDR2 is FNYEAQ in the germline V gene. CDR3 length: 16 amino acids. The CDR3 DNA sequence: TGTGCCAGCAGCTTAGTTACTAGCGGGGGGGTGGATACGCAGTATTTT. This encodes CASSLVTSGGVDTQYF.

The gene calls are TRBV7-2 and TRBJ2-5; perhaps TRBD1 as D (6 bases). CDR3 length: 16 residues. Germline-derived CDR1 and CDR2 are SGHTA and FQGNSA. Trimming took off 1 base at V and 3 bases at J, with 15 bases between the two ends. The CDR3 protein is CASSLGGRRPKETQYF. The CDR3 DNA is TGTGCCAGCAGCTTAGGGGGGCGGCGGCCGAAAGAGACCCAGTACTTC. The full variable domain, in which reference TRBV7-2 and TRBJ2-5 provide the parts outside the CDR3, is GAGVSQSPSNKVTEKGKDVELRCDPISGHTALYWYRQSLGQGLEFLIYFQGNSAPDKSGLPSDRFSAERTGGSVSTLTIQRTQQEDSAVYLCASSLGGRRPKETQYFGPGTRLLVL.

The chain combines TRBV30 with TRBJ1-5; 7 bases agree with TRBD1. Germline values: CDR1 GTSNPN, CDR2 SVGIG (reference sequence). V gave up 4 bases and J gave up 2 bases; unmatched junction bases: 5. There are 14 residues in the CDR3. CDR3 nucleotides: TGTGCCTGGAACCCAGGGGGTGGCAATCAGCCCCAGCATTTT. This translates into CAWNPGGGNQPQHF.

This clone was seen more than once but under ten times. V is TRBV11-2 and J is TRBJ2-2; maybe TRBD1 (6 bases). The V end lost 0 bases, the J end lost 6 bases, and 17 bases lay between the germline ends. In germline, CDR1 is SGHAT, CDR2 FQNNGV. The CDR3 totals 17 residues. The DNA of the CDR3 is TGTGCCAGCAGCTTAGAGGGGTTAGGGGGAAGTGCCGGGGAGCTGTTTTTT. Residues: CASSLEGLGGSAGELFF.

The gene calls are TRBV5-1 and TRBJ2-5; TRBD2 might be the D (6 bases). Looked up from germline, CDR1 is SGHRS and CDR2 is YFSETQ. V lost 3 bases and J lost 7, with 13 bases in between. This CDR3 region has 13 residues. The CDR3 nucleotides read TGCGCCAGCAGCTCTGGAGGGGATGTGACCCAGTACTTC. Translation: CASSSGGDVTQYF.

The V call is TRBV9, the J call TRBJ2-7, with 12 bases identical to TRBD2. Germline V gene sequence: CDR1 SGDLS, CDR2 YYNGEE. Unmatched junction bases numbered 6, after V lost 4 bases and J lost 4 bases. The CDR3 runs 15 residues. Here the CDR3 reads CASSRQTSGGYEQYF. CDR3 nucleotide sequence: TGTGCCAGCAGCCGCCAGACTAGCGGGGGATACGAGCAGTACTTC.

The rearrangement uses TRBV19 and TRBJ2-1; possible D gene TRBD2, 7 bases. The CDR3 loop spans 14 amino acids. Germline CDR1 is LNHDA and CDR2 is SQIVND (reference sequence). Trimming stripped 3 bases from V and 7 bases from J, with 13 bases between. The CDR3 here is CASSIPGGPNEQFF. The CDR3, as DNA: TGTGCCAGTAGTATTCCGGGGGGCCCAAATGAGCAGTTCTTC.

This clone was counted between two and nine times. The CDR3 DNA sequence: TGTGCCAGCAGTACTAGCGGGAGTATCGCGGGCGAGCAGTACTTC. Amino acid sequence: CASSTSGSIAGEQYF. The chain carries TRBV27 and TRBJ2-7; TRBD2 matches at 11 bases. The CDR3 covers 15 residues. In germline, CDR1 is MNHEY, CDR2 SMNVEV (reference sequence). The junction had 9 bases not matched to a gene; V was cut back by 5 bases and J by 6 bases.

As to this clone: Mismatch with germline at one junction end may stem from a read error. The CDR3 nucleotides read TGCGCCAGCAGGGAGGGGTGGAATAGCAATCCGCCCCAGCACTTT. It is translated as CASREGWNSNPPQHF. The chain joins TRBV10-2 to TRBJ1-5; TRBD1 might be the D (5 bases). The CDR3 runs to 15 residues. The germline CDR1 and CDR2 sequences are WSHSY and SAAADI.

This clone was counted once. The chain is built from TRBV4-1 and TRBJ2-3, with a weak D call TRBD1 (6 bases). The V gene's germline CDR1 is MGHRA and CDR2 YSYEKL. This CDR3 is built from 17 residues. V was trimmed by 7 bases and J by 4 bases, leaving 24 bases between them. CDR3 nucleotide sequence: TGCGCCAGCACCCTTACACCGGGACAATTAAGGGCAGATACGCAGTATTTT. Translating it yields CASTLTPGQLRADTQYF.

V and J are TRBV28 and TRBJ1-5; D ambiguous. CDR1 is MDHEN, CDR2 SYDVKM, per germline. Trimming took off 7 bases at V and 0 bases at J, with 13 bases between the two ends. This CDR3 is built from 15 residues. CDR3 nucleotides: TGTGCCAGCACCCGGATGAGGTTTAGCAATCAGCCCCAGCATTTT. It yields the protein CASTRMRFSNQPQHF.

This rearrangement joins TRBV28 to TRBJ1-2; D call uncertain. V was clipped by 6 bases and J by 8 bases, with 7 bases between them. Germline CDR1 MDHEN, CDR2 SYDVKM. There are 10 residues in the CDR3. The CDR3 region is CASSSLGYTF. In DNA, the CDR3 is TGTGCCAGCAGCTCGCTAGGCTACACCTTC.

CDR3 loop: CASKAGGGGGELFF. CDR3 bases: TGTGCCAGCAAAGCGGGAGGTGGCGGGGGGGAGCTGTTTTTT. V and J are TRBV28 and TRBJ2-2; TRBD2 agrees at 9 bases. CDR3 length: 14 residues. Unmatched junction bases numbered 8, after V lost 7 bases and J lost 8 bases. Germline V gene sequence: CDR1 MDHEN, CDR2 SYDVKM.

The V and J genes are TRBV14 and TRBJ1-1, with D unresolved. Germline V CDR1 and CDR2: SGHDN, FVKESK. V was clipped by 4 bases and J by 9 bases, with 21 bases between them. This CDR3 has 15 amino acids. The CDR3 loop is CASSLEIGGMTKAFF. The CDR3 DNA follows: TGTGCCAGCAGCCTTGAGATAGGCGGGATGACGAAAGCTTTCTTT. The full variable domain, with the rest looked up from reference TRBV14 and TRBJ1-1, is EAGVTQFPSHSVIEKGQTVTLRCDPISGHDNLYWYRRVMGKEIKFLLHFVKESKQDESGMPNNRFLAERTGGTYSTLKVQPAELEDSGVYFCASSLEIGGMTKAFFGQGTRLTVV.

This chain uses TRBV11-2 with TRBJ1-1; D is ambiguous. Trimming removed 4 bases at V and 3 bases at J, with 12 bases between. CDR3 length: 14 amino acids. Germline V gene data show CDR1 as SGHAT and CDR2 as FQNNGV. CDR3 residues: CASSSGTVYTEAFF. CDR3 DNA: TGTGCCAGCAGCTCGGGTACGGTCTACACTGAAGCTTTCTTT.

This clone has a handful of counts. The chain links TRBV2 to TRBJ2-2, with TRBD1 as a possible D gene (6 bases). The ends were cut back, 7 bases at V and 1 base at J, with 22 bases in the middle. Germline-derived CDR1 and CDR2 are SNHLY and FYNNEI. The length of the CDR3 is 18 residues. This CDR3 is CASTRPSTQGRNTGELFF. CDR3 sequence (DNA): TGTGCCAGCACACGACCCTCCACACAGGGACGGAACACCGGGGAGCTGTTTTTT.

This clone was found once. V and J are TRBV6-1 and TRBJ2-1; 7 nucleotides match TRBD1. Germline CDR1 MNHNS, CDR2 SASEGT. The V segment lost 3 bases and the J segment 0 bases; nucleotides outside the gene matches: 5. This CDR3 comprises 16 residues. CDR3 sequence (DNA): TGTGCCAGCAGTGACCGGGACAGCCTCTCCTACAATGAGCAGTTCTTC. It encodes CASSDRDSLSYNEQFF.

This chain uses TRBV4-1 with TRBJ2-7; 10 bases fit TRBD1. J gave up 2 bases and V 2 bases, and 3 bases lay outside the gene matches. The CDR3 totals 15 residues. Germline CDR1 reads MGHRA; CDR2 reads YSYEKL. The CDR3 region is CASSQSGTGAYEQYF. CDR3 nucleotides: TGCGCCAGCAGCCAATCCGGGACAGGGGCCTACGAGCAGTACTTC.